The source of this T cell receptor beta chain is a study of cytomegalovirus exposure and HLA in healthy donors. Study-level results: Cytomegalovirus status was reportedly diagnosed by the classifier with high specificity and sensitivity.

On this clone: What it binds is unknown.

Germline lookup yields CDR1 SGHKS and CDR2 YYEKEE (reference sequence). Trimming removed 4 bases from V and 4 bases from J; junction bases left unmatched: 7. The CDR3 is 15 amino acids. Profiled with immunoSEQ multiplex PCR; TCRdb holds only in-frame clones, not every one. The sample holds some 120,000 clones, 70% to 90% seen once. The specimen was PBMCs. The TCR was taken from a woman aged 25 to 39 in good health and CMV-seronegative. The chain combines TRBV5-5 with TRBJ2-7, with 11 bases aligning to TRBD1. As DNA, the CDR3 is TGTGCCAGCAGCCGGGGACAGGGGGGGTGGTACGAGCAGTACTTC. It is translated as CASSRGQGGWYEQYF.